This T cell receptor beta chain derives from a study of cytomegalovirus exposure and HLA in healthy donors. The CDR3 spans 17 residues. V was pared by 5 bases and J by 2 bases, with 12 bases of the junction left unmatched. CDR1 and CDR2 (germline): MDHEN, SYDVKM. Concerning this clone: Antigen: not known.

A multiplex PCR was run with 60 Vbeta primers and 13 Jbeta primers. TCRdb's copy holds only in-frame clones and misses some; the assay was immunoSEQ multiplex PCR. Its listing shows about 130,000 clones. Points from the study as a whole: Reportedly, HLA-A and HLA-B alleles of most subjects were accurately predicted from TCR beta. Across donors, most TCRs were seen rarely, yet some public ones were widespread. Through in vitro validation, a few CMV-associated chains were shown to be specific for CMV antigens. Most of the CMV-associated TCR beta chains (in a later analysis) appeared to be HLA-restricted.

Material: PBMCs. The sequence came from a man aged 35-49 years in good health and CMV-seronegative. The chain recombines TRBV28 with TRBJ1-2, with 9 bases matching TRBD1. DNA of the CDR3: TGTGCCAGCAGTCGTCCGGGACAGGGAAAGTCGAACTATGGCTACACCTTC. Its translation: CASSRPGQGKSNYGYTF.